This record looks at one TCR delta chain sequence and its context. A read error likely explains why the TCRdb protein, taken from a much larger clone, differs from this DNA's translation at residue 16; the protein shown is translated from the DNA. This entry is derived from a study of γδ T cells in repeated Plasmodium falciparum infection. Bulk repertoires came from Vgamma9/Vdelta2+ or Vdelta2-negative gammadelta T cells flow-sorted from PBMC. TCRdb made new clone calls on the multiplex PCR reads using CATT. Of around 86,000 delta-chain clones in the sample, 1.4% were seen once. J lost 1 base, V lost 0 bases, and 20 bases had no gene match. This CDR3 region has 22 residues. Looked up from germline, CDR1 is TSWWSYY and CDR2 is QGS.

The source is a pool of human donors (malaria-infected and uninfected, not separated). The V gene is TRDV1, the J gene TRDJ1, with 10 bases lining up with TRDD3. No J gene was available from TCRdb, and it was assigned here by a germline match of the DNA. What was sequenced was gamma-delta T cells from blood. CDR3 bases: TGTGCTCTTGGGGAACTAAGCTACAACGTCTTACTGGGGGATGCTTGCACCGATAAACTCATCTTT. Translating it yields CALGELSYNVLLGDACTDKLIF.